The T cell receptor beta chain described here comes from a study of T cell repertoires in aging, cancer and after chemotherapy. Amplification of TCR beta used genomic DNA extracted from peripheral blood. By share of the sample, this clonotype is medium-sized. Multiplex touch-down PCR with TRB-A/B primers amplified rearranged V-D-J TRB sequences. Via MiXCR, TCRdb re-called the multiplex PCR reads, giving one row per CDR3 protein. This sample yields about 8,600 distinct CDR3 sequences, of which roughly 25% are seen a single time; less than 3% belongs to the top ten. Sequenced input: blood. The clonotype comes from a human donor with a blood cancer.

The CDR3 DNA reads as TGTGCCAGCAGCGCGTGGGAGGGAGGCTTCAATGAGCAGTTCTTC. It encodes CASSAWEGGFNEQFF. The chain carries TRBV7-6 and TRBJ2-1; 7 nucleotides agree with TRBD2. CDR3 size: 15 residues. The germline gives CDR1 SGHVS, CDR2 FNYEAQ. The ends lost 5 bases at V and 6 bases at J; junction bases unmatched: 10.